Reported below is one TCR beta chain. This CDR3 region has 15 residues. Germline V CDR1 and CDR2: MNHEY, SVGAGI. V dropped 2 bases and J dropped 8; count of bases not matched to a gene: 8. The source of the sample is a study of blood T cell repertoires in COVID-19. Study background: COVID-19 samples, acute and convalescent, were from the United States, Italy and Spain. T cells, B-cell-depleted T cells, or PBMCs provided the cDNA or gDNA that served as material.

As handled by the study authors: Estimation of nucleated cell counts relied on the amplification of reference gene primers. Some clones are missing from TCRdb's copy, which holds only in-frame ones; the method was immunoSEQ multiplex PCR. V and J calls and clone size come straight from that table; D and trimming were deduced from the DNA. The table includes 68,000 or so clones, more than 70% detected once. Specimen: peripheral blood. This chain connects TRBV6-5 to TRBJ1-4; 7 positions agree with TRBD1. The receptor was isolated from a man aged 50 to 60 with acute or convalescent COVID-19. This CDR3 is CASSYLDRAAEKLFF. The CDR3 DNA follows: TGTGCCAGCAGTTACCTTGACAGGGCGGCCGAAAAACTGTTTTTT.